This TCR beta chain was sequenced in a study of blood T cell repertoires in COVID-19. About the research overall: COVID-19 samples from acute and convalescent phases originated in the United States, Italy and Spain. T cells, B-cell-depleted T cells, or PBMCs provided the cDNA or gDNA that served as material.

As processed by the authors: Scientists estimated how many nucleated cells there were by amplifying reference gene primers. TCRdb's copy holds only in-frame clones and misses some; the assay was immunoSEQ multiplex PCR. D and trimming come from the DNA, and the V and J calls and clone size come from that table. Of 150,000 to 200,000 clones in the sample, roughly nine tenths were seen once. This CDR3 comprises 15 residues. The V gene lost 3 bases and the J gene lost 5 bases, with 16 bases spanning the gap. Germline CDR1 is SGHDN and CDR2 is FVKESK. This TCR was sampled from a man between 65 and 85 years old with acute or convalescent COVID-19. The rearrangement uses TRBV14 and TRBJ2-5; tentative D call: TRBD1 (5 bases). Sequencing was performed on peripheral blood. The CDR3 sequence is CASSHRIGAGETQYF. CDR3 DNA: TGTGCCAGCAGCCACCGCATTGGGGCCGGGGAGACCCAGTACTTC.